Below are 15 T cell receptor beta chains sequenced from a single sample in a study of T cells in women clearing cervical HPV infection. The assay was immunoSEQ multiplex PCR, and TCRdb's table has in-frame clones only and misses some. This sample's table has more than 20,000 clones. The sample comprised blood buffy coat. The origin of the receptors is a woman aged 18-69 years with a cervical HPV16 infection that either progressed to CIN3+ or cleared (not recorded which).

A note on this clone: The read falls 3 residues short of the CDR3 end, and the missing part is taken from the germline J gene. The chain carries TRBV10-3 and TRBJ2-7; 12 bases fit TRBD1. The J segment lost 5 bases and the V segment lost 2 bases, leaving 10 bases of the junction unmatched. The CDR3 length is 17 residues. Germline V gene lookup returns CDR1 ENHRY and CDR2 SYGVKD. The sequenced part of the CDR3 DNA is TGTGCCATCAGTGAGCAAGCACCGGGACAGGGGGCGCACGAG. Encoded protein: CAISEQAPGQGAHE. The whole CDR3 sequence is CAISEQAPGQGAHEQYF.

Comment on this clone: The read gets to within 3 residues of the CDR3 end, and the germline J gene fills in the rest. This rearrangement joins TRBV20-1 to TRBJ2-1; 10 bases align to TRBD1. The CDR3 contains 15 residues. Germline CDR1 is DFQATT and CDR2 is SNEGSKA (reference sequence). The V segment lost 5 bases and the J segment 7 bases; nucleotides outside the gene matches: 11. The part of the CDR3 DNA that was read is TGCAGTGCTGGAACCGGGACAGGGGCAGTAAATGAG. The encoded protein is CSAGTGTGAVNE. The whole CDR3 protein is CSAGTGTGAVNEQFF.

This chain's CDR3 is CSAKLREGYNEQFF. The DNA read from the CDR3 is TGCAGTGCCAAATTGCGGGAGGGCTACAATGAG. The genes are TRBV20-1 and TRBJ2-1; 9 nucleotides align to TRBD2. The CDR3 extends 3 residues past the end of the read, so its final part is completed from the germline J gene. The CDR3 has 14 residues. From germline, CDR1 is DFQATT and CDR2 SNEGSKA (reference sequence). Germline trimming cut 6 bases from V and 3 bases from J; bases unmatched to any gene: 6.

Notes on this clone: Read data end 3 residues before the CDR3 end; the end is taken from the germline J gene. The V gene is TRBV7-9, the J gene TRBJ2-5; D possibly corresponds to TRBD1 (6 bases). Germline V gene data show CDR1 as SEHNR and CDR2 as FQNEAQ (reference sequence). The CDR3 contains 15 residues. Trimming took off 5 bases at V and 5 bases at J, with 18 bases between the two ends. The CDR3 loop is CASSLELARGETQYF. The covered CDR3 bases are TGTGCCAGCAGCCTAGAGCTAGCAAGGGGGGAGACC.

Of note for this clone: The read finishes 3 residues shy of the CDR3 end, and the germline J gene is used to complete it. The chain joins TRBV24-1 to TRBJ2-7; D may be TRBD1 (6 bases). The ends were cut back, 5 bases at V and 3 bases at J, with 10 bases in the middle. Per germline, CDR1 KGHDR and CDR2 SFDVKD. The CDR3 totals 13 residues. Partial CDR3 DNA: TGTGCCACCAGTGGGACAGCCCACTACGAG. It yields the protein CATSGTAHYE. The CDR3 in full is CATSGTAHYEQYF.

Of note for this clone: Read data end 3 residues before the CDR3 end; the end is taken from the germline J gene. The V and J genes are TRBV19 and TRBJ1-5; D is perhaps TRBD1 (5 bases). Germline lookup yields CDR1 LNHDA and CDR2 SQIVND (reference sequence). Trimming took 9 bases from V and 6 from J, leaving 21 bases between them. The CDR3 loop spans 15 amino acids. The part of the CDR3 DNA that was read is TGTGCCAGCGACTCTAGGGGCTCGGGGGGTCAGCCC. Protein: CASDSRGSGGQP. The CDR3 as a whole reads CASDSRGSGGQPQHF. Complete variable domain (other parts from reference TRBV19 and TRBJ1-5): DGGITQSPKYLFRKEGQNVTLSCEQNLNHDAMYWYRQDPGQGLRLIYYSQIVNDFQKGDIAEGYSVSREKKESFPLTVTSAQKNPTAFYLCASDSRGSGGQPQHFGDGTRLSIL.

With regard to this clone: The CDR3 extends 3 residues past the end of the read, so its final part is completed from the germline J gene. The J gene is TRBJ2-5, the V gene TRBV19; D gene ambiguous. Germline V lookup: CDR1 LNHDA, CDR2 SQIVND (reference sequence). Deletions cut 8 bases from V and 5 bases from J, with 15 bases between. The CDR3 covers 13 residues. CDR3 protein: CASPFVDGETQYF. The covered CDR3 bases are TGTGCCAGTCCCTTCGTAGACGGGGAGACC.

Notes on this clone: The CDR3 extends 3 residues past the end of the read, so its final part is completed from the germline J gene. The identical CDR3 is also encoded by other nucleotide sequences in the sample. V and J are TRBV2 and TRBJ1-3, with a weak D call TRBD1 (6 bases). CDR3 length: 14 amino acids. Between the trimmed V and J ends, which lost 10 bases and 4 bases, there was a span of 17 bases. CDR1 and CDR2 from the germline V gene are SNHLY and FYNNEI. Here the CDR3 reads CATDSGTSGNTIYF. The sequenced part of the CDR3 DNA is TGTGCCACTGACTCCGGGACATCGGGAAACACC. Supplemented by reference TRBV2 and TRBJ1-3, the full variable domain reads EPEVTQTPSHQVTQMGQEVILRCVPISNHLYFYWYRQILGQKVEFLVSFYNNEISEKSEIFDDQFSVERPDGSNFTLKIRSTKLEDSAMYFCATDSGTSGNTIYFGEGSWLTVV.

Note on this clone: The CDR3 end lies 3 residues beyond the end of the read and is filled in from the germline J gene. The rearrangement uses TRBV20-1 and TRBJ2-7; 8 positions match TRBD1. This CDR3 spans 13 amino acids. The trim removed 5 bases at V and 6 bases at J, leaving 9 bases unmatched. Germline CDR1 DFQATT, CDR2 SNEGSKA (reference sequence). The CDR3 sequence is CSAAGQADSEQYF. Incomplete CDR3 DNA: TGCAGTGCTGCGGGACAGGCGGACTCCGAG.

A remark on this clone: The read ends 3 residues before the CDR3 terminus; that terminus is restored from the germline J gene. The V call is TRBV5-1, the J call TRBJ1-1; a weak D match, TRBD1 (5 bases). CDR1 and CDR2 (germline): SGHRS, YFSETQ. Trimming left V 5 bases short and J 3 bases short, with 11 bases between. The CDR3 contains 13 residues. The chain's CDR3 is CASSSRADTEAFF. The covered CDR3 bases are TGCGCCAGCAGTAGCAGGGCGGACACTGAA.

In the case of this clone: The missing CDR3 end, 3 residues past where the read stops, is filled in from the germline J gene. The chain carries TRBV20-1 and TRBJ2-3; 7 nucleotides line up with TRBD2. This CDR3 has 16 residues. Germline V lookup: CDR1 DFQATT, CDR2 SNEGSKA (reference sequence). CDR3 region: CSARGRGLQSNQPQYF. The sequenced part of the CDR3 DNA is TGCAGTGCTAGGGGTCGGGGACTACAGTCCAATCAGCCG.

About this clone itself: Read data end 3 residues before the CDR3 end; the end is taken from the germline J gene. V gene TRBV20-1 combines with J gene TRBJ2-5, with 7 bases lining up with TRBD1. Trimming at V came to 2 bases and at J to 5 bases, leaving 8 bases not matched to a gene. In germline, CDR1 is DFQATT, CDR2 SNEGSKA (reference sequence). This CDR3 is built from 14 residues. Here the CDR3 reads CSARPATGPETQYF. The CDR3 DNA, read in part, is TGCAGTGCTAGACCAGCGACAGGGCCGGAGACC.

For this clone: The read comes to an end 3 residues before the CDR3 does, leaving the germline J gene to fill in the end. V and J are TRBV18 and TRBJ1-2; weak D call: TRBD1 (5 bases). Germline V gives CDR1 KGHSH, CDR2 LQKENI. The CDR3 spans 14 residues. V lost 7 bases, J lost 1 base, and 13 bases lay in between. CDR3 amino acids: CASFTTGVNYGYTF. The sequenced CDR3 bases are TGTGCCAGCTTCACCACGGGGGTTAACTATGGC. Looking up the rest from reference TRBV18 and TRBJ1-2 gives the full variable domain: NAGVMQNPRHLVRRRGQEARLRCSPMKGHSHVYWYRQLPEEGLKFMVYLQKENIIDESGMPKERFSAEFPKEGPSILRIQQVVRGDSAAYFCASFTTGVNYGYTFGSGTRLTVV.

Turning to this clone: The CDR3 is cut off 3 residues early in the read; its end comes from the germline J gene. The chain carries TRBV5-1 and TRBJ1-6; 7 nucleotides match TRBD1. This CDR3 contains 15 residues. J lost 7 bases, V lost 4 bases, and 8 bases had no gene match. Germline-derived CDR1 and CDR2 are SGHRS and YFSETQ. Partial CDR3 DNA: TGCGCCAGCAGCCCCTACGACAGGGAAAATTCACCC. This codes for CASSPYDRENSP. The full CDR3 protein reads CASSPYDRENSPLHF.

Regarding this clone: The CDR3 is cut off 3 residues early in the read; its end comes from the germline J gene. The rearrangement uses TRBV30 and TRBJ2-3; TRBD1 matches 7 bases. This CDR3 spans 14 amino acids. CDR1 GTSNPN and CDR2 SVGIG come from the germline V gene (reference sequence). V shed 4 bases, J shed 6 bases, and the junction held 10 bases outside the gene matches. The part of the CDR3 DNA that was read is TGTGCCTGGATCAAGACAGGGATTACGGATACG. Its protein is CAWIKTGITDT. The full CDR3 protein is CAWIKTGITDTQYF.